This T cell receptor (beta chain) was observed in a study of long-term antiretroviral therapy in people with HIV. Whole-study results and caveats: From the mid-2000s to the late 2010s, blood was obtained, possibly while participants received older ART regimens. Subsequent to ART, diversity was augmented yet persisted below that of transplant donor controls.

At survey level, the immunoSEQ assay was run in its v3.0 version. Researchers set sequencing to target about 40,000-55,000 T-cell genomes per sample. Generated by immunoSEQ multiplex PCR, the TCRdb table keeps only in-frame clones and is missing some. Altogether around 29,000 clones are present, roughly 92% being singletons, with the ten largest covering approximately 6.8%. In the case of this clone: The antigen remains undetermined.

The specimen was unsorted PBMCs, collected about 6.7 years after starting antiretroviral therapy. This TCR was recovered from a woman in her forties with HIV.

The CDR3, as DNA: TGTGCCAGCAGTTCGGGAAACAGGGGATTTAACGACTATGGCTACACCTTC. Encoded protein: CASSSGNRGFNDYGYTF. This chain uses TRBV28 with TRBJ1-2; 7 positions agree with TRBD1. Germline V CDR1 and CDR2: MDHEN, SYDVKM. The V and J ends lost 4 bases and 3 bases, in that order; junction bases with no gene match: 14. CDR3 length: 17 residues.